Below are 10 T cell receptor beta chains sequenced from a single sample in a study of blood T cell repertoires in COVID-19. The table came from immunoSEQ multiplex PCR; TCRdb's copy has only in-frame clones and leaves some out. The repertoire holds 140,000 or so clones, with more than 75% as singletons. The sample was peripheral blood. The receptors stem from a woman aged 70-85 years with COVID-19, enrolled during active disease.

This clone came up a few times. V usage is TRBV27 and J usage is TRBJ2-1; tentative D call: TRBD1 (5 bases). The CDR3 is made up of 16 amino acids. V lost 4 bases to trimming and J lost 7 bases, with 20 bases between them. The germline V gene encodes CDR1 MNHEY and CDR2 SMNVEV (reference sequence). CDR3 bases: TGTGCCAGCAGTTCCCAGACAGCCTCTTTGGTGAATGAGCAGTTCTTC. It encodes CASSSQTASLVNEQFF.

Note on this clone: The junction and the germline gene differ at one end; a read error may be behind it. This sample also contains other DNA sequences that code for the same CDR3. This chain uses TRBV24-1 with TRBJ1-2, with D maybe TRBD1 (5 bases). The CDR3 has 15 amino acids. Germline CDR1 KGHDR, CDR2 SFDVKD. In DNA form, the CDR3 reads TGTGCCACCAGCCCCGGGCAGGGCGTATCCTATGGCTATACCTTC. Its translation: CATSPGQGVSYGYTF.

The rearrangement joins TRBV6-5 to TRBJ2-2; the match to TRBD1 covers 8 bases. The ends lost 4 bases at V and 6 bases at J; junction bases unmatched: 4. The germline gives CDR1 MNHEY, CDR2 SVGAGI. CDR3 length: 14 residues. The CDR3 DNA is TGTGCCAGCAGTTTAGGACAGGGTGCCGGGGAGCTGTTTTTT. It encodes CASSLGQGAGELFF.

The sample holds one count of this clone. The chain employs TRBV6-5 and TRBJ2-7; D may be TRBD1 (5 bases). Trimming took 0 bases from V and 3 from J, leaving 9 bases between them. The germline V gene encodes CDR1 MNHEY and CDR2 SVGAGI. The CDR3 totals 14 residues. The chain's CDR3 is CASSYSNGHYEQYF. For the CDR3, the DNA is TGTGCCAGCAGTTACTCGAACGGACACTACGAGCAGTACTTC.

CDR3 residues: CASSRGGGQNIQYF. The CDR3 bases are TGTGCCAGCAGCCGGGGGGGAGGGCAAAACATTCAGTACTTC. The V gene is TRBV11-2, the J gene TRBJ2-4; TRBD2 matches at 8 bases. Per the germline V gene, CDR1 is SGHAT and CDR2 is FQNNGV. The CDR3 runs to 14 residues. The ends lost 5 bases at V and 5 bases at J; junction bases unmatched: 5.

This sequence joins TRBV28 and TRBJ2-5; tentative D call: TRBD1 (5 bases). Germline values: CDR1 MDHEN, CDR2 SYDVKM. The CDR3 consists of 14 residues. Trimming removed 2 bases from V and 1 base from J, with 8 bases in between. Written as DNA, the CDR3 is TGTGCCAGCAGTTTAGGACAATCCCAAGAGACCCAGTACTTC. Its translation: CASSLGQSQETQYF.

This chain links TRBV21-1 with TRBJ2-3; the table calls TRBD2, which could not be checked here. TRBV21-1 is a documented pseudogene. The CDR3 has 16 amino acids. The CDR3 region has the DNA TGTGCCAGCAGGACTAGCGGGGACCCGGATTCAGATACGCAGTATTTT. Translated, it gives CASRTSGDPDSDTQYF.

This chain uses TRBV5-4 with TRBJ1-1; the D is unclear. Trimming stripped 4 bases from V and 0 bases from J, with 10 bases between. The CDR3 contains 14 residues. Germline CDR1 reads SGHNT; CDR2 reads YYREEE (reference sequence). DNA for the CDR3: TGTGCCAGCAGCCGAGAGGTCATGAACACTGAAGCTTTCTTT. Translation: CASSREVMNTEAFF. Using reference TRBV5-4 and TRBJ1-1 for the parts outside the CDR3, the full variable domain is ETGVTQSPTHLIKTRGQQVTLRCSSQSGHNTVSWYQQALGQGPQFIFQYYREEENGRGNFPPRFSGLQFPNYSSELNVNALELDDSALYLCASSREVMNTEAFFGQGTRLTVV.

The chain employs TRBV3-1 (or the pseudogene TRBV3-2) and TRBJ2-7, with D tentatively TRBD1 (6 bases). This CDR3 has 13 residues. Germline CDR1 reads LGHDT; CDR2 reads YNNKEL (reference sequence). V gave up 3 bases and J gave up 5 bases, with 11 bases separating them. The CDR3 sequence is CASSQGARDEQYF. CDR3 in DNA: TGTGCCAGCAGCCAGGGGGCTAGGGACGAGCAGTACTTC.

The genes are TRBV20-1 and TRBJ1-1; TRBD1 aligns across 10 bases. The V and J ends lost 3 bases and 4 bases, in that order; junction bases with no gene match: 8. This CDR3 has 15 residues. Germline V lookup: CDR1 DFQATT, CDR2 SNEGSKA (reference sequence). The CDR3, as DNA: TGCAGTGCTAGTGGGACAGGGGCGGGGAGCACTGAAGCTTTCTTT. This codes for CSASGTGAGSTEAFF.